One and the same sample provided the 13 T cell receptor beta chains below, sequenced in a study of blood T cell repertoires in COVID-19. Using immunoSEQ multiplex PCR, the repertoire was profiled, and TCRdb retains in-frame clones only, with some absent. The repertoire has about 100,000 clones, around four fifths of them found once; the top ten carry around 30%. The sequencing sample was made of peripheral blood. Source of these receptors: a man between 65 and 80 years old with active or convalescent COVID-19.

The chain combines TRBV3-1 (or the pseudogene TRBV3-2) with TRBJ1-6; 7 nucleotides agree with TRBD1. Germline V lookup: CDR1 LGHDT, CDR2 YNNKEL (reference sequence). The CDR3 is 14 amino acids. V shed 1 base, J shed 10 bases, and the junction held 4 bases outside the gene matches. The CDR3: CASSQGDSTSPLHF. The CDR3 DNA reads TGTGCCAGCAGCCAAGGGGACAGCACCTCACCCCTCCACTTT.

The V gene is TRBV5-1, the J gene TRBJ1-4; D gene ambiguous. From germline, CDR1 is SGHRS and CDR2 YFSETQ. The CDR3 length is 15 residues. Trimming removed 4 bases at V and 3 bases at J, with 13 bases between. The CDR3 loop is CASSGNSSPNEKLFF. The CDR3 nucleotides are TGCGCCAGCAGCGGAAACAGTAGTCCTAATGAAAAACTGTTTTTT.

The genes are TRBV12-5 and TRBJ2-5; D is perhaps TRBD1 (6 bases). CDR1 LGHNT and CDR2 FRNRAP come from the germline V gene. V lost 5 bases and J 1 base, leaving 14 bases between the germline ends. The CDR3 runs 15 residues. CDR3 region: CASGATGHTQETQYF. The CDR3 nucleotides are TGTGCTAGTGGTGCCACGGGACACACCCAAGAGACCCAGTACTTC.

Written as DNA, the CDR3 is TGTGCCAGCAGCTTATTCGCCCAGGGGAACTATGGCTACACCTTC. Protein sequence: CASSLFAQGNYGYTF. The rearrangement joins TRBV7-2 to TRBJ1-2; the D gene is possibly TRBD1 (6 bases). This CDR3 is built from 15 residues. Trimming cost V 2 bases and J 2 bases, with 12 bases left between them. Germline V gene sequence: CDR1 SGHTA, CDR2 FQGNSA.

The V gene is TRBV7-2, the J gene TRBJ2-7; 8 bases agree with TRBD1. Germline trimming cut 5 bases from V and 4 bases from J; bases unmatched to any gene: 7. The CDR3 is 14 amino acids. Germline CDR1 is SGHTA and CDR2 is FQGNSA. As DNA, the CDR3 is TGTGCCAGCAGCCCCACAGGGGGAGGATACGAGCAGTACTTC. Translation: CASSPTGGGYEQYF.

The CDR3 DNA sequence: TGTGCCAGCAGTGGGGTGCGGGATTCACCCCTCCACTTT. The encoded protein is CASSGVRDSPLHF. The genes are TRBV2 and TRBJ1-6, with unresolved D. Germline V gene sequence: CDR1 SNHLY, CDR2 FYNNEI. V was trimmed by 4 bases and J by 8 bases, leaving 9 bases between them. This CDR3 comprises 13 residues.

In its sample, this clone was seen once. The chain recombines TRBV5-1 with TRBJ2-6; D is unclear. The germline gives CDR1 SGHRS, CDR2 YFSETQ. The germline V and J ends were trimmed by 0 bases and 0 bases, with 4 bases remaining between them. CDR3 size: 15 residues. The CDR3, as DNA: TGCGCCAGCAGCTTGGCCAACTCTGGGGCCAACGTCCTGACTTTC. Amino acids: CASSLANSGANVLTF.

Only a few counts were recorded for this clone. The chain carries TRBV4-1 and TRBJ2-7; D may be TRBD2 (6 bases). V was clipped by 3 bases and J by 2 bases, with 14 bases between them. CDR1 MGHRA and CDR2 YSYEKL come from the germline V gene. This CDR3 region has 15 residues. CDR3 in DNA: TGCGCCAGCAGCCAGCGGGATTGGGGTACCTACGAGCAGTACTTC. It encodes CASSQRDWGTYEQYF.

This chain links TRBV6-2 or TRBV6-3 with TRBJ1-5; D is ambiguous. The V gene's germline CDR1 is MNHEY and CDR2 SVGEGT. Trimming removed 6 bases at V and 1 base at J, with 7 bases between. The CDR3 loop spans 13 amino acids. This CDR3 reads CASSLQSNQPQHF. The CDR3 coding sequence is TGTGCCAGCAGCCTCCAGAGCAATCAGCCCCAGCATTTT.

This clone has only a few counts. The chain is built from TRBV5-4 and TRBJ2-7; 8 positions agree with TRBD1. Germline V gene data show CDR1 as SGHNT and CDR2 as YYREEE (reference sequence). The ends lost 4 bases at V and 5 bases at J; junction bases unmatched: 5. This CDR3 contains 13 residues. In DNA form, the CDR3 reads TGTGCCAGCAGCGTCGCGACAGGGGACGAGCAGTACTTC. Its protein is CASSVATGDEQYF.

V gene TRBV7-8 combines with J gene TRBJ2-7; D gene ambiguous. The V gene lost 7 bases and the J gene lost 2 bases, with 15 bases spanning the gap. Germline assignment: CDR1 SGHVS and CDR2 FQNEAQ. This CDR3 is 14 amino acids long. The CDR3 spells CASTPRFDAYEQYF. CDR3 coding DNA: TGTGCCAGCACTCCTAGATTTGACGCCTACGAGCAGTACTTC.

V is TRBV24-1 and J is TRBJ2-5; 7 nucleotides line up with TRBD1. Germline assignment: CDR1 KGHDR and CDR2 SFDVKD. The CDR3 loop spans 18 amino acids. Trimming removed 9 bases from V and 5 bases from J; junction bases left unmatched: 23. CDR3 nucleotide sequence: TGTGCCACCCCTGAGGGGGCCTCCTCCCAGGGCCCCGCCGAGACCCAGTACTTC. It specifies CATPEGASSQGPAETQYF.

The V call is TRBV30, the J call TRBJ1-1; possible D gene TRBD1, 5 bases. Germline V gene lookup returns CDR1 GTSNPN and CDR2 SVGIG (reference sequence). Between the trimmed V and J ends, which lost 5 bases and 0 bases, there was a span of 10 bases. This CDR3 has 13 amino acids. This chain's CDR3 is CAWATRVNTEAFF. DNA of the CDR3: TGTGCCTGGGCTACCAGGGTGAACACTGAAGCTTTCTTT.